These 32 T cell receptor beta chains came from one sample sequenced in a study of CD8+ T cells in alopecia areata. The sequencing template was cDNA reverse transcribed from extracted RNA. Assay: immunoSEQ multiplex PCR; the TCRdb copy retains only in-frame clones and omits some. The data hold 98,000 or so clones, with almost 60% observed a single time. Material: CD8+ T cells sorted from blood. The receptor set was obtained from a human donor in good health.

J is TRBJ2-7 and V is TRBV5-1, with TRBD1 as a possible D gene (5 bases). This CDR3 contains 15 residues. Trimming left V 0 bases short and J 0 bases short, with 10 bases between. CDR1 SGHRS and CDR2 YFSETQ come from the germline V gene. CDR3 residues: CASSLAQGTSYEQYF. The CDR3 coding sequence is TGCGCCAGCAGCTTGGCGCAGGGAACCTCCTACGAGCAGTACTTC.

The V call is TRBV4-3, the J call TRBJ2-7; D unresolved. V dropped 0 bases and J dropped 2 bases, with 11 bases sitting between them. The CDR3 is made up of 15 amino acids. CDR1 and CDR2 (germline): LGHNA, YSLEER. The CDR3 protein is CASSQDGPVTYEQYF. CDR3 coding DNA: TGCGCCAGCAGCCAAGACGGGCCGGTCACCTACGAGCAGTACTTC.

The J gene is TRBJ2-7, the V gene TRBV15; a possible D gene is TRBD2 (5 bases). This CDR3 spans 13 amino acids. V was pared by 8 bases and J by 0 bases, with 11 bases between. Germline V gene data show CDR1 as LNHNV and CDR2 as YYDKDF (reference sequence). CDR3 nucleotides: TGTGCCACCTCCCAGCGGCCCTCCTACGAGCAGTACTTC. Translating gives CATSQRPSYEQYF.

This clone was observed a few times. The rearrangement joins TRBV9 to TRBJ2-2, with TRBD1 as a possible D gene (6 bases). The germline V and J ends were trimmed by 3 bases and 3 bases, with 9 bases remaining between them. Germline CDR1 SGDLS, CDR2 YYNGEE. The CDR3 consists of 14 residues. CDR3 nucleotide sequence: TGTGCCAGCAGCGATAACAGGGACACCGGGGAGCTGTTTTTT. Translated, it gives CASSDNRDTGELFF.

This chain joins TRBV4-3 and TRBJ2-7; the D gene is possibly TRBD2 (5 bases). The CDR3 has 18 amino acids. The V and J ends lost 2 bases and 5 bases respectively, with 25 bases between them. CDR1 and CDR2 (germline): LGHNA, YSLEER. The CDR3 DNA reads as TGCGCCAGCAGCCAATCCCTCACCAGGCTAGCTTTCGTCCACGAGCAGTACTTC. It yields the protein CASSQSLTRLAFVHEQYF.

This sequence joins TRBV28 and TRBJ2-2; tentative D call: TRBD2 (6 bases). CDR1 is MDHEN and CDR2 is SYDVKM in the germline V gene. CDR3 length: 15 residues. Trimming cost V 0 bases and J 5 bases, with 10 bases left between them. CDR3 sequence (DNA): TGTGCCAGCAGTTTATGCTGGGGGGAGACCGGGGAGCTGTTTTTT. As protein: CASSLCWGETGELFF.

The chain carries TRBV7-9 and TRBJ2-5; possible D gene TRBD2, 6 bases. V lost 0 bases, J lost 5 bases, and 13 bases lay in between. The CDR3 contains 15 residues. CDR1 and CDR2 (germline): SEHNR, FQNEAQ (reference sequence). The CDR3 reads CASSLAMEGPETQYF. The CDR3 coding sequence is TGTGCCAGCAGCTTAGCAATGGAGGGTCCCGAGACCCAGTACTTC. Full variable domain (outside the CDR3, taken from reference TRBV7-9 and TRBJ2-5): DTGVSQNPRHKITKRGQNVTFRCDPISEHNRLYWYRQTLGQGPEFLTYFQNEAQLEKSRLLSDRFSAERPKGSFSTLEIQRTEQGDSAMYLCASSLAMEGPETQYFGPGTRLLVL.

This clone is a singleton in its sample. The chain carries TRBV14 and TRBJ1-2; possible D gene TRBD1, 6 bases. V was shortened by 5 bases and J by 3 bases, with 13 bases between the two germline ends. Per germline, CDR1 SGHDN and CDR2 FVKESK. CDR3 size: 14 residues. The CDR3 loop reads CASSYRTVDYGYTF. In DNA form, the CDR3 reads TGTGCCAGCAGCTACCGGACAGTCGACTATGGCTACACCTTC.

The chain links TRBV25-1 to TRBJ2-2, with D unclear. Germline CDR1 MGHDK, CDR2 SYGVNS. Trimming left V 3 bases short and J 7 bases short, with 18 bases between. The CDR3 sequence is 16 residues long. The DNA for the CDR3 is TGTGCCAGCAGTGATGGTCGAGGAGTTAACCGCGGGGAGCTGTTTTTT. Protein product: CASSDGRGVNRGELFF.

This chain uses TRBV5-6 with TRBJ1-6; 7 positions agree with TRBD1. Germline CDR1 SGHDT, CDR2 YYEEEE. The CDR3 covers 18 residues. V shed 2 bases, J shed 0 bases, and the junction held 8 bases outside the gene matches. This chain's CDR3 is CASSLGTVLDSYNSPLHF. The DNA of the CDR3 is TGTGCCAGCAGCTTAGGGACAGTTCTTGACTCCTATAATTCACCCCTCCACTTT.

The J gene is TRBJ2-1, the V gene TRBV11-2; D might be TRBD2 (5 bases). Trimming pared 0 bases from V and 2 bases from J, leaving 14 bases between. CDR1 is SGHAT and CDR2 is FQNNGV in the germline V gene. CDR3 size: 17 residues. The CDR3 loop is CASSLEYGRPTYNEQFF. For the CDR3, the DNA is TGTGCCAGCAGCTTAGAGTATGGGAGACCAACCTACAATGAGCAGTTCTTC.

The chain uses TRBV15 and TRBJ2-2; D is perhaps TRBD2 (6 bases). Germline-derived CDR1 and CDR2 are LNHNV and YYDKDF (reference sequence). CDR3 length equals 17 residues. V dropped 5 bases and J dropped 4 bases, with 20 bases sitting between them. The DNA of the CDR3 is TGTGCCACCAGCTCAGAAGGTCGGCAGACTAGCACCGGGGAGCTGTTTTTT. It encodes CATSSEGRQTSTGELFF.

V and J are TRBV6-5 and TRBJ2-7, with TRBD1 matching 7 bases. The trim removed 5 bases at V and 4 bases at J, leaving 5 bases unmatched. CDR3 size: 13 residues. Germline V CDR1 and CDR2: MNHEY, SVGAGI. The CDR3 region is CASSHGQAYEQYF. For the CDR3, the DNA is TGTGCCAGCAGTCACGGACAGGCGTACGAGCAGTACTTC.

Only a few counts were recorded for this clone. The rearrangement joins TRBV29-1 to TRBJ1-3; TRBD1 matches 7 bases. This CDR3 contains 13 residues. Trimming at V came to 5 bases and at J to 0 bases, leaving 1 base not matched to a gene. The V gene's germline CDR1 is SQVTM and CDR2 ANQGSEA. The CDR3 DNA follows: TGCAGCGTTACAGGGGTCTCTGGAAACACCATATATTTT. This translates into CSVTGVSGNTIYF.

The rearrangement uses TRBV7-3 and TRBJ2-1; tentatively, D is TRBD1 (6 bases). The V gene lost 4 bases and the J gene lost 0 bases, with 16 bases spanning the gap. Germline V CDR1 and CDR2: SGHTA, FQGTGA. The CDR3 consists of 17 residues. The CDR3 region is CASSSSPGHRSYNEQFF. The CDR3 nucleotides read TGTGCCAGCAGCTCTAGCCCGGGACACCGCTCCTACAATGAGCAGTTCTTC. The full variable domain, with the rest looked up from reference TRBV7-3 and TRBJ2-1, is GAGVSQTPSNKVTEKGKYVELRCDPISGHTALYWYRQSLGQGPEFLIYFQGTGAADDSGLPNDRFFAVRPEGSVSTLKIQRTERGDSAVYLCASSSSPGHRSYNEQFFGPGTRLTVL.

V usage is TRBV12-5 and J usage is TRBJ1-1; no clear D. The V gene's germline CDR1 is LGHNT and CDR2 FRNRAP. The CDR3 totals 11 residues. V lost 6 bases and J lost 8, with 10 bases in between. In nucleotides, the CDR3 is TGTGCTAGTGGCCCAGGAAACGAAGCTTTCTTT. This gives the protein CASGPGNEAFF.

This clone came up a few times. The V gene is TRBV27, the J gene TRBJ1-4; tentative D call: TRBD1 (6 bases). The germline V gene encodes CDR1 MNHEY and CDR2 SMNVEV (reference sequence). Deletions cut 8 bases from V and 6 bases from J, with 22 bases between. The CDR3 covers 16 residues. CDR3 sequence: CASSKGGRGGDEKLFF. CDR3 sequence (DNA): TGTGCCAGCTCCAAAGGGGGGCGAGGGGGAGATGAAAAACTGTTTTTT.

The chain has TRBV7-9 and TRBJ2-1, with 7 bases identical to TRBD1. CDR3 size: 14 residues. Looked up from germline, CDR1 is SEHNR and CDR2 is FQNEAQ (reference sequence). Unmatched junction bases numbered 4, after V lost 5 bases and J lost 3 bases. The CDR3 DNA reads TGTGCCAGCAGCGGGTGGGACAGCTACAATGAGCAGTTCTTC. Translation gives CASSGWDSYNEQFF.

This clone was observed a few times. The rearrangement uses TRBV9 and TRBJ1-5, with D perhaps TRBD1 (6 bases). Trimming cost V 3 bases and J 6 bases, with 13 bases left between them. The CDR3 spans 14 residues. Germline V CDR1 and CDR2: SGDLS, YYNGEE. The CDR3 DNA is TGTGCCAGCAGCGGATCGGGGGCGGGTCAGCCCCAGCATTTT. As protein: CASSGSGAGQPQHF.

The gene calls are TRBV27 and TRBJ2-1; 9 bases line up with TRBD1. Germline V gives CDR1 MNHEY, CDR2 SMNVEV (reference sequence). The CDR3 spans 15 residues. The trim removed 3 bases at V and 5 bases at J, leaving 5 bases unmatched. The CDR3 sequence is CASSLDRGLNNEQFF. CDR3 coding DNA: TGTGCCAGCAGTTTGGACAGGGGACTGAACAATGAGCAGTTCTTC.

This clone was recorded a few times. The chain couples TRBV7-6 to TRBJ2-7; no clear D. V lost 4 bases to trimming and J lost 2 bases, with 12 bases between them. CDR1 is SGHVS, CDR2 FNYEAQ, per germline. This CDR3 comprises 14 residues. The CDR3 loop is CASSSGAWPYEQYF. In DNA, the CDR3 is TGTGCCAGCAGCTCTGGTGCATGGCCCTACGAGCAGTACTTC.

The chain combines TRBV6-5 with TRBJ2-3; D remains ambiguous. This CDR3 contains 14 residues. V was trimmed by 8 bases and J by 0 bases, leaving 12 bases between them. Germline-derived CDR1 and CDR2 are MNHEY and SVGAGI. Here the CDR3 reads CASRSTTSTDTQYF. The CDR3 nucleotides read TGTGCCAGCCGTTCGACAACTAGCACAGATACGCAGTATTTT.

This rearrangement joins TRBV10-3 to TRBJ1-6; D is unclear. CDR1 is ENHRY and CDR2 is SYGVKD in the germline V gene. The CDR3 spans 14 residues. The V end lost 6 bases, the J end lost 4 bases, and 10 bases lay between the germline ends. The CDR3 loop reads CAISDGEYNSPLHF. In nucleotides, the CDR3 is TGTGCCATCAGCGACGGGGAATATAATTCACCCCTCCACTTT.

This chain joins TRBV11-2 and TRBJ2-1, with D maybe TRBD2 (6 bases). Trimming removed 0 bases at V and 6 bases at J, with 15 bases between. Per germline, CDR1 SGHAT and CDR2 FQNNGV. This CDR3 contains 16 residues. CDR3 nucleotide sequence: TGTGCCAGCAGCTTAGACTACGGGGGTTTAATCAATGAGCAGTTCTTC. This gives the protein CASSLDYGGLINEQFF. The variable domain in full, completed from reference TRBV11-2 and TRBJ2-1, reads EAGVAQSPRYKIIEKRQSVAFWCNPISGHATLYWYQQILGQGPKLLIQFQNNGVVDDSQLPKDRFSAERLKGVDSTLKIQPAKLEDSAVYLCASSLDYGGLINEQFFGPGTRLTVL.

CDR3 DNA: TGCAGCGTTGATCAGGGATCCAATGAGCAGTTCTTC. Its translation: CSVDQGSNEQFF. V usage is TRBV29-1 and J usage is TRBJ2-1; D is perhaps TRBD1 (5 bases). V was cut by 3 bases and J by 6 bases, with 9 bases left in between. The germline V gene encodes CDR1 SQVTM and CDR2 ANQGSEA. The CDR3 runs to 12 residues.

This clone was found a few times. At the DNA level, this CDR3 is encoded by other sequences in the same sample as well. The chain combines TRBV28 with TRBJ2-7; D tentatively reads TRBD1 or TRBD2 (5 bases each). Germline CDR1 is MDHEN and CDR2 is SYDVKM. The ends were cut back, 1 base at V and 0 bases at J, with 7 bases in the middle. This CDR3 has 14 amino acids. CDR3 region: CASSLSGSSYEQYF. The CDR3 DNA reads as TGTGCCAGCAGTTTATCAGGGAGCTCCTACGAGCAGTACTTC.

The chain carries TRBV15 and TRBJ2-5; maybe TRBD2 (5 bases). The CDR3 loop spans 12 amino acids. Deletions cut 3 bases from V and 7 bases from J, with 9 bases between. Germline values: CDR1 LNHNV, CDR2 YYDKDF (reference sequence). In DNA, the CDR3 is TGTGCCACCAGCAGGGAGGATTGGACCCAGTACTTC. Protein sequence: CATSREDWTQYF.

This sequence joins TRBV13 and TRBJ1-2; D is possibly TRBD1 (5 bases). This CDR3 is built from 17 residues. Germline CDR1 and CDR2: PRHDT and FYEKMQ (reference sequence). V shed 5 bases and J shed 0 bases, with 19 bases lying between them. This chain's CDR3 is CASSPSTASRSNYGYTF. The DNA for the CDR3 is TGTGCCAGCAGCCCATCGACAGCTAGCAGATCTAACTATGGCTACACCTTC.

The DNA of the CDR3 is TGTGCCACCAGCAGAGACATAGGCGCAGATACGCAGTATTTT. Its translation: CATSRDIGADTQYF. V gene TRBV15 combines with J gene TRBJ2-3; D is ambiguous. The CDR3 totals 14 residues. The V gene's germline CDR1 is LNHNV and CDR2 YYDKDF (reference sequence). The germline V and J ends were trimmed by 0 bases and 4 bases, with 8 bases remaining between them. The full variable domain, rest sourced from reference TRBV15 and TRBJ2-3, is DAMVIQNPRYQVTQFGKPVTLSCSQTLNHNVMYWYQQKSSQAPKLLFHYYDKDFNNEADTPDNFQSRRPNTSFCFLDIRSPGLGDTAMYLCATSRDIGADTQYFGPGTRLTVL.

The rearrangement joins TRBV29-1 to TRBJ2-1, with 16 nucleotides matching TRBD2. There are 17 residues in the CDR3. Germline loops: CDR1 SQVTM, CDR2 ANQGSEA. V lost 6 bases, J lost 6 bases, and 11 bases stayed unmatched. The DNA for the CDR3 is TGCAGCGTAGCGGGGACTAGCGGGGGGGCCTCTTCCAATGAGCAGTTCTTC. Residues: CSVAGTSGGASSNEQFF.

Regarding this clone: The junction departs from germline at one end; a sequencing error may be responsible. The rearrangement joins TRBV29-1 to TRBJ2-1; D may be TRBD1 or TRBD2 (6 bases each). Germline CDR1 reads SQVTM; CDR2 reads ANQGSEA. The CDR3 covers 14 residues. The CDR3 DNA is TGCAGCTTTGACCGGGGGCCCACCTACAATGAGCAGTTCTTC. The encoded protein is CSFDRGPTYNEQFF.

Here the CDR3 DNA reads TGTGCCAGCAGCCCGGACACGGGACGGGCCAAAAACATTCAGTACTTC. Translation gives CASSPDTGRAKNIQYF. The gene calls are TRBV13 and TRBJ2-4; D may be TRBD1 or TRBD2 (5 bases each). This CDR3 region has 16 residues. Germline CDR1 PRHDT, CDR2 FYEKMQ (reference sequence). V was clipped by 5 bases and J by 1 base, with 15 bases between them.